This T cell receptor beta chain was identified during a study of cytomegalovirus exposure and HLA in healthy donors. General study findings and limits: In a later analysis, HLA-associated TCR beta chains were more clonally expanded than equally common others.

Vbeta (60) and Jbeta (13) primers were used in the PCR. Assay: immunoSEQ multiplex PCR; the TCRdb copy retains only in-frame clones and omits some. The sample holds 190,000 or so clones, less than 90% seen once. Note on this clone: As yet, its antigen is unknown.

There are 14 residues in the CDR3. V lost 6 bases, J lost 3 bases, and 15 bases lay in between. CDR1 KGHSH and CDR2 LQKENI come from the germline V gene. Source material: PBMCs. The chain recombines TRBV18 with TRBJ2-7; no reliable D call. The receptor's source is a man in his fifties or sixties in good health and CMV-seronegative. This chain's CDR3 is CASSPQPENYEQYF. CDR3 bases: TGTGCCAGCTCTCCCCAGCCGGAGAACTACGAGCAGTACTTC. The whole variable domain, remainder taken from reference TRBV18 and TRBJ2-7, is NAGVMQNPRHLVRRRGQEARLRCSPMKGHSHVYWYRQLPEEGLKFMVYLQKENIIDESGMPKERFSAEFPKEGPSILRIQQVVRGDSAAYFCASSPQPENYEQYFGPGTRLTVT.